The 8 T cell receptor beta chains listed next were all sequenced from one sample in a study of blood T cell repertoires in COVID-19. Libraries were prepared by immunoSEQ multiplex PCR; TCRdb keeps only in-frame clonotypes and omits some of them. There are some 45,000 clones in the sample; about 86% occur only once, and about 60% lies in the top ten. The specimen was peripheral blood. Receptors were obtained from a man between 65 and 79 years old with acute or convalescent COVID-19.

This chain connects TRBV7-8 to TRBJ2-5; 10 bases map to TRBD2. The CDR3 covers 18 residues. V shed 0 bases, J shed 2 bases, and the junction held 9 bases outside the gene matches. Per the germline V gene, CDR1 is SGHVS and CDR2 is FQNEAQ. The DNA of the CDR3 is TGTGCCAGCAGCTTAGCTCGCCTAGCGGGAGTAGGGCAAGAGACCCAGTACTTC. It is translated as CASSLARLAGVGQETQYF.

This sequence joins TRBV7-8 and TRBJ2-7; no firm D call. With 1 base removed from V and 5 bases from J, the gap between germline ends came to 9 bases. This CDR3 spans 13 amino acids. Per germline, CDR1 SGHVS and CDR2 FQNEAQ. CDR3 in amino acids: CASSLERFDEQYF. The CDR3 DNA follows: TGTGCCAGCAGCTTAGAGAGGTTCGACGAGCAGTACTTC.

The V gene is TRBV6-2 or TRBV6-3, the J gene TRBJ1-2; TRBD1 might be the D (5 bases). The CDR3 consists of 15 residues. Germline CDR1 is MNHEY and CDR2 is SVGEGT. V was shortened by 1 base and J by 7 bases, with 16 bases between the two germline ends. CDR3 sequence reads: CASSYYGRGNSGYTF. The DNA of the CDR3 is TGTGCCAGCAGTTACTATGGTAGGGGAAATTCTGGCTACACCTTC.

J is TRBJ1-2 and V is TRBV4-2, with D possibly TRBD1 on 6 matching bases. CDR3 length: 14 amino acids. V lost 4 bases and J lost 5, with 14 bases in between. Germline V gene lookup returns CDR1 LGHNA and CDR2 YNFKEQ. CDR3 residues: CASSPREGGYGYTF. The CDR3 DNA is TGTGCCAGCAGCCCCCGGGAGGGGGGGTATGGCTACACCTTC.

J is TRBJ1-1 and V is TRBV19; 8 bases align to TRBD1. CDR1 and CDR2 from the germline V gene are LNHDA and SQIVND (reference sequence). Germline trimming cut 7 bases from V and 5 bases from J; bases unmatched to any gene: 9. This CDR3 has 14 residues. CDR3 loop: CASTLTGVRTEAFF. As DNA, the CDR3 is TGTGCCAGTACCCTGACAGGGGTTAGAACTGAAGCTTTCTTT.

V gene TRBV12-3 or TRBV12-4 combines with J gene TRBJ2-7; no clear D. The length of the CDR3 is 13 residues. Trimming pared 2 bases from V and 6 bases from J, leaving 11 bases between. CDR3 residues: CASSLLPAGEQYF. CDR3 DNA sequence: TGTGCCAGCAGTTTACTCCCCGCAGGCGAGCAGTACTTC.

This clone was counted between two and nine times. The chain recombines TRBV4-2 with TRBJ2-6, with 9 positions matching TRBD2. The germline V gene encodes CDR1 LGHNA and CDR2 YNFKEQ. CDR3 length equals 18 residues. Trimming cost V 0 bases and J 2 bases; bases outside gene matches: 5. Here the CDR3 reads CASSQEERGATGANVLTF. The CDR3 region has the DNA TGTGCCAGCAGCCAAGAGGAGCGGGGGGCAACTGGGGCCAACGTCCTGACTTTC.

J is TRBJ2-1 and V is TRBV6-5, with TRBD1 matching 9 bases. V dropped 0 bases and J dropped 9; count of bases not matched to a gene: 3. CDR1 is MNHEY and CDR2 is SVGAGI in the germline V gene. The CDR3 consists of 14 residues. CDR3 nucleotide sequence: TGTGCCAGCAGTTACTCACCGGGACAGGGTGAGCAGTTCTTC. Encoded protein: CASSYSPGQGEQFF.